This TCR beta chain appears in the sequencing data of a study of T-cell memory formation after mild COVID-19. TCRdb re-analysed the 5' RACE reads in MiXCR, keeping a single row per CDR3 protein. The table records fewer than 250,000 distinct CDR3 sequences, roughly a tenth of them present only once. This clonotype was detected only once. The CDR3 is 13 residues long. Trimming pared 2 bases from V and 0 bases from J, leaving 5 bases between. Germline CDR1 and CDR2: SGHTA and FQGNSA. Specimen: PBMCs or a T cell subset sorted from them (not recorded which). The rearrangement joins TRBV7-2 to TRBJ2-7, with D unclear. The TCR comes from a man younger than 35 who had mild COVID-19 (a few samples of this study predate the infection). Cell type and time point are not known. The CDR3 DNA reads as TGTGCCAGCAGCTTATCGCACTCCTACGAGCAGTACTTC. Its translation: CASSLSHSYEQYF.